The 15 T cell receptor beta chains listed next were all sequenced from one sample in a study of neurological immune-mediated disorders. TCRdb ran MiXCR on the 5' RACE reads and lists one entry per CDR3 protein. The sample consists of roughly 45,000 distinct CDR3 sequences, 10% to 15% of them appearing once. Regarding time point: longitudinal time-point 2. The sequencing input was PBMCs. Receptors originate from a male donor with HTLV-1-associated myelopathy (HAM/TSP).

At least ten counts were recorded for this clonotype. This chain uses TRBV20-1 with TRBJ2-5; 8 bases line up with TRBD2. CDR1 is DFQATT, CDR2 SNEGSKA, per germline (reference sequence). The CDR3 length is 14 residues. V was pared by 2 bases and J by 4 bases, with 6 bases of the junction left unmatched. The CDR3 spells CSARTGGPRETQYF. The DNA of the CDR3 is TGCAGTGCTAGAACGGGGGGGCCTCGAGAGACCCAGTACTTC.

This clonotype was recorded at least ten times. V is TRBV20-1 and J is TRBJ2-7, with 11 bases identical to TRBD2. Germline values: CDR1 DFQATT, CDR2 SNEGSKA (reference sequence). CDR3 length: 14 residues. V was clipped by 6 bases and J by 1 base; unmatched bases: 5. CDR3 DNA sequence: TGCAGTGCAACGGGGACTAGCGGATCCTACGAGCAGTACTTC. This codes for CSATGTSGSYEQYF.

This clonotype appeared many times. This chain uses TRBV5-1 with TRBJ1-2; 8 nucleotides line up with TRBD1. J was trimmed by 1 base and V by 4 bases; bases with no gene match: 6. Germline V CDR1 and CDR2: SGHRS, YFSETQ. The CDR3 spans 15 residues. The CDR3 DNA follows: TGCGCCAGCAGCACCCGGACAGGGAGTAACTATGGCTACACCTTC. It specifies CASSTRTGSNYGYTF.

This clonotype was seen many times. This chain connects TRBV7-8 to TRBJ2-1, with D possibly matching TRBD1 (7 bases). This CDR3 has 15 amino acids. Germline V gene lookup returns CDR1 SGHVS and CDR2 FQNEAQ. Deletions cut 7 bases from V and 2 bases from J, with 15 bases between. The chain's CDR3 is CASNGDREAYNEQFF. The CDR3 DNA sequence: TGTGCCAGCAACGGAGACAGGGAGGCCTACAATGAGCAGTTCTTC.

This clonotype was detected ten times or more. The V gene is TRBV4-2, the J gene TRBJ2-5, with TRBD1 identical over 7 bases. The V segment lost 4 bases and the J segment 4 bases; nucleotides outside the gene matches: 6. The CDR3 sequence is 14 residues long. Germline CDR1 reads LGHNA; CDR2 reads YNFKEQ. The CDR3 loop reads CASSPWNRGETQYF. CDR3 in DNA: TGTGCCAGCAGCCCGTGGAACAGGGGAGAGACCCAGTACTTC.

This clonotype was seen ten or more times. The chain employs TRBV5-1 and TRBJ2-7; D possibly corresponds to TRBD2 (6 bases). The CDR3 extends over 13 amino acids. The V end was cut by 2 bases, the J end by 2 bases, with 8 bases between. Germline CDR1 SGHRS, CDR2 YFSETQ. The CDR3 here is CASSLLATYEQYF. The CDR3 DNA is TGCGCCAGCAGCTTACTAGCTACCTACGAGCAGTACTTC.

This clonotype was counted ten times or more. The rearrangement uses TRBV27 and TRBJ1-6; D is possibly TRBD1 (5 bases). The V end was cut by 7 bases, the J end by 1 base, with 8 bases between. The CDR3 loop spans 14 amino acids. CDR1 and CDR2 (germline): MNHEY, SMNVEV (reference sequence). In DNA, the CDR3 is TGTGCCAGCACTCCAGGGTCCTATAATTCACCCCTCCACTTT. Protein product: CASTPGSYNSPLHF.

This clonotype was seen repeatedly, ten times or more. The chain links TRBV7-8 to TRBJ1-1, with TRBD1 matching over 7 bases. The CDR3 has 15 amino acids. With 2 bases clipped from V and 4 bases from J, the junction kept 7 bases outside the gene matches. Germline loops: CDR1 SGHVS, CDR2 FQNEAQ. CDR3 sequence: CASSLSTGVGTEAFF. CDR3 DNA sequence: TGTGCCAGCAGCTTATCTACAGGGGTGGGCACTGAAGCTTTCTTT.

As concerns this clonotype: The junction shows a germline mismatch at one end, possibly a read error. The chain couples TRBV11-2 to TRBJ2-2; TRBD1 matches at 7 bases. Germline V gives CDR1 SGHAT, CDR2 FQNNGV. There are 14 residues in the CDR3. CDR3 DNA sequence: TGTGCCATCAGCGTAGACAGGGAGACCGGCGAGCTGTTTTTT. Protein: CAISVDRETGELFF.

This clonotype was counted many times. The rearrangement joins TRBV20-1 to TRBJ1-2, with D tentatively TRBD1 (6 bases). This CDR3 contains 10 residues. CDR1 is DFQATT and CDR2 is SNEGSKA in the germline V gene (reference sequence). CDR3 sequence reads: CRFTGNGYTF. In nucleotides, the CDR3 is TGCCGTTTTACAGGGAATGGCTACACCTTC.

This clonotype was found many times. The CDR3 protein is CASSLGQLYNEQFF. The CDR3 DNA reads as TGTGCCAGCAGTTTGGGACAGTTATACAATGAGCAGTTCTTC. The V and J genes are TRBV27 and TRBJ2-1; 7 nucleotides agree with TRBD1. CDR1 is MNHEY and CDR2 is SMNVEV in the germline V gene (reference sequence). The CDR3 runs 14 residues. The J segment lost 4 bases and the V segment lost 3 bases, leaving 3 bases of the junction unmatched.

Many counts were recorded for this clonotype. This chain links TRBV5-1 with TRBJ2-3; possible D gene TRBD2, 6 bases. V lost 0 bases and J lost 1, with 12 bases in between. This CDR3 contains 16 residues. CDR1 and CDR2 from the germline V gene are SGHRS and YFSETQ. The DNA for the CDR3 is TGCGCCAGCAGCTTGGGTGCGACTAGAGGCACAGATACGCAGTATTTT. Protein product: CASSLGATRGTDTQYF.

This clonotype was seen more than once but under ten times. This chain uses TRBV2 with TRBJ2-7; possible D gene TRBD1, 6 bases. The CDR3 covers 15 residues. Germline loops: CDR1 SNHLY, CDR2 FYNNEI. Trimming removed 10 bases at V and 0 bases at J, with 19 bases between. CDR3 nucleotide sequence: TGTGCCACTACCCGATTGGGGGCCCACTCCTACGAGCAGTACTTC. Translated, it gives CATTRLGAHSYEQYF.

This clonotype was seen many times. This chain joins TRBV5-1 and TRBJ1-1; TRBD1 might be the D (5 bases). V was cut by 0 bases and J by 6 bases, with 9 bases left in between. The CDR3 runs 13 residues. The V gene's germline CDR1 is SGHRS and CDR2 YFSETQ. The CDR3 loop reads CASSLGQGAEAFF. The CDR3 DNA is TGCGCCAGCAGCTTGGGCCAGGGCGCTGAAGCTTTCTTT. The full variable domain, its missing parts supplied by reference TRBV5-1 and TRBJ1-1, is KAGVTQTPRYLIKTRGQQVTLSCSPISGHRSVSWYQQTPGQGLQFLFEYFSETQRNKGNFPGRFSGRQFSNSRSEMNVSTLELGDSALYLCASSLGQGAEAFFGQGTRLTVV.

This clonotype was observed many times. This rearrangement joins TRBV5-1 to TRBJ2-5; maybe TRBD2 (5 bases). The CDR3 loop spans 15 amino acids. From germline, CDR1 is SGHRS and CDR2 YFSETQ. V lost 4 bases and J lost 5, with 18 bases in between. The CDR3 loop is CASSPRGLPGETQYF. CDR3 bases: TGCGCCAGCAGCCCAAGAGGGTTGCCGGGGGAGACCCAGTACTTC.